Given below is one TCR beta chain in context. Its target is unknown. This specimen belongs to a study of vaccination and CD4 T cells after COVID-19. The Oncomine TCR Beta short-read assay was applied to DNA of cultured CD4+ T cells. One entry per CDR3 protein, called by TCRdb with MiXCR from the PCR reads. The sample holds about 10,000 distinct CDR3 sequences; roughly 70% are singletons and the top ten take 30% to 45%. The treatment is: 10-day PBMC culture with coronavirus spike peptide pools or control peptides (ViraFEST assay). Half the growth medium was swapped for new IL-2 medium on days 3 and 7. Trimming stripped 6 bases from V and 0 bases from J, with 11 bases between. This CDR3 is 15 amino acids long. CDR1 is MGHRA and CDR2 is YSYEKL in the germline V gene.

Specimen: CD4+ T cells from blood, cultured in vitro. The rearrangement joins TRBV4-1 to TRBJ1-4, with a tentative D call TRBD1 (6 bases). This clonotype was sampled from a human donor who had recovered from COVID-19. The CDR3 reads CASRRDIPTNEKLFF. CDR3 DNA: TGCGCCAGCAGACGGGACATTCCAACTAATGAAAAACTGTTTTTT.